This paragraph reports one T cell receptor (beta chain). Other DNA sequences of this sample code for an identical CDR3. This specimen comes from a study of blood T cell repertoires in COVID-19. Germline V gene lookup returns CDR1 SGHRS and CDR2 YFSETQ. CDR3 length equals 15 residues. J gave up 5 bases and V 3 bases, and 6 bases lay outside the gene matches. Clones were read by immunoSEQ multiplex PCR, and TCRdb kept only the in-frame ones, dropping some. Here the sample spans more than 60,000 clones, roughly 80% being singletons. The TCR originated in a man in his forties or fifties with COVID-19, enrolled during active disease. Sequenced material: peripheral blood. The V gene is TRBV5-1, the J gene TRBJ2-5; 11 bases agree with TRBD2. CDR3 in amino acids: CASSSGLAGGETQYF. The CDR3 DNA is TGCGCCAGCAGCTCGGGGCTAGCGGGGGGCGAGACCCAGTACTTC. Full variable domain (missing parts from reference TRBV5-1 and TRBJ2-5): KAGVTQTPRYLIKTRGQQVTLSCSPISGHRSVSWYQQTPGQGLQFLFEYFSETQRNKGNFPGRFSGRQFSNSRSEMNVSTLELGDSALYLCASSSGLAGGETQYFGPGTRLLVL.